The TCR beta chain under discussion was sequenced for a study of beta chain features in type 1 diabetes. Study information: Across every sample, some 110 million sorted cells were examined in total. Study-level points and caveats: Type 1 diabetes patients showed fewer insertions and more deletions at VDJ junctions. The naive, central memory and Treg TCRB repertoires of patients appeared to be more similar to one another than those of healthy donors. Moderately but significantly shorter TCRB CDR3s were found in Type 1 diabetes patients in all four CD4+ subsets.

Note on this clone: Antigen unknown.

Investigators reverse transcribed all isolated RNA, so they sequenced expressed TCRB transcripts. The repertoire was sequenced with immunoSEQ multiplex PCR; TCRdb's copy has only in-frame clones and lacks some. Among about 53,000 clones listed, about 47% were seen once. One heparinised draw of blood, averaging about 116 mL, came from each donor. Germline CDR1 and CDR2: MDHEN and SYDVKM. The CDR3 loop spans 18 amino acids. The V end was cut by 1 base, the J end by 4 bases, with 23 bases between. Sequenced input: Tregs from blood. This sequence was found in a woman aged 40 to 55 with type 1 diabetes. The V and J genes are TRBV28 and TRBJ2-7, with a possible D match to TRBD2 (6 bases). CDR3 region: CASSLLEGRGESAYEQYF. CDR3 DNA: TGTGCCAGCAGTTTATTAGAGGGGCGCGGGGAATCTGCTTACGAGCAGTACTTC. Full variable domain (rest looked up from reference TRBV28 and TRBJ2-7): DVKVTQSSRYLVKRTGEKVFLECVQDMDHENMFWYRQDPGLGLRLIYFSYDVKMKEKGDIPEGYSVSREKKERFSLILESASTNQTSMYLCASSLLEGRGESAYEQYFGPGTRLTVT.